The next 27 T cell receptor beta chains were all read from a single sample in a study of radiation and T cells in renal cell carcinoma. Sample time point: baseline pretreatment blood. The sample's treatment: 15 Gy SBRT to primary tumor, nephrectomy 4 weeks later. The assay was immunoSEQ multiplex PCR, and TCRdb's table has in-frame clones only and misses some. The sample has some 100,000 clones; about four fifths are singletons. The sample consisted of blood, taken from a patient whose treatment included radiotherapy and nephrectomy. These receptor sequences come from a man aged 55-75 years with renal cell carcinoma.

The genes are TRBV9 and TRBJ2-1; 7 bases match TRBD2. The CDR3 contains 16 residues. Germline V gives CDR1 SGDLS, CDR2 YYNGEE. Trimming removed 2 bases from V and 6 bases from J; junction bases left unmatched: 11. CDR3 coding DNA: TGTGCCAGCAGCGTGGAGTTAGCGGGTATCGGCAATGAGCAGTTCTTC. This encodes CASSVELAGIGNEQFF.

The chain joins TRBV27 to TRBJ2-3; D is possibly TRBD2 (5 bases). The CDR3 consists of 15 residues. Germline lookup yields CDR1 MNHEY and CDR2 SMNVEV (reference sequence). V was shortened by 3 bases and J by 1 base, with 11 bases between the two germline ends. The CDR3 reads CASSFDWTGTDTQYF. The CDR3 DNA follows: TGTGCCAGCAGTTTTGACTGGACTGGCACAGATACGCAGTATTTT.

The chain combines TRBV11-2 with TRBJ1-4; tentatively, D is TRBD1 (5 bases). V shed 1 base and J shed 4 bases, with 13 bases lying between them. Germline CDR1 SGHAT, CDR2 FQNNGV. This CDR3 has 16 residues. The CDR3 bases are TGTGCCAGCAGCTTAGTACCAGGGCAAATTAATGAAAAACTGTTTTTT. This encodes CASSLVPGQINEKLFF.

The rearrangement joins TRBV19 to TRBJ1-1; 10 nucleotides align to TRBD1. CDR3 length equals 15 residues. The V gene end was trimmed by 5 bases and the J gene end by 5 bases; junction bases not matched to a gene: 8. Germline CDR1 and CDR2: LNHDA and SQIVND (reference sequence). In DNA, the CDR3 is TGTGCCAGTAGTCTACGACAGGGGGCGAAAACTGAAGCTTTCTTT. Its translation: CASSLRQGAKTEAFF.

The CDR3 loop reads CASSERGEAGALSYEQYF. The DNA of the CDR3 is TGTGCCAGCAGTGAACGGGGGGAAGCGGGAGCCCTCTCCTACGAGCAGTACTTC. The chain combines TRBV6-1 with TRBJ2-7; 8 bases align to TRBD2. The germline CDR1 and CDR2 sequences are MNHNS and SASEGT. This CDR3 has 18 residues. V shed 2 bases and J 0 bases; nucleotides not matched to a gene: 12.

The genes are TRBV7-9 and TRBJ1-4, with D possibly being TRBD1 (6 bases). Between the trimmed V and J ends, which lost 1 base and 5 bases, there was a span of 8 bases. Germline CDR1 reads SEHNR; CDR2 reads FQNEAQ (reference sequence). CDR3 length: 14 residues. The CDR3 DNA reads as TGTGCCAGCAGCTTAGGGCAGGGGAATGAAAAACTGTTTTTT. It specifies CASSLGQGNEKLFF.

The V gene is TRBV27, the J gene TRBJ2-7, with 8 bases identical to TRBD2. J gave up 6 bases and V 6 bases, and 13 bases lay outside the gene matches. Germline assignment: CDR1 MNHEY and CDR2 SMNVEV (reference sequence). This CDR3 contains 15 residues. The CDR3 loop is CASRTLQREMGEQYF. CDR3 coding DNA: TGTGCCAGCAGAACCCTTCAGCGGGAGATGGGCGAGCAGTACTTC.

This chain joins TRBV28 and TRBJ1-1; maybe TRBD1 (5 bases). Trimming left V 3 bases short and J 1 base short, with 12 bases between. Germline CDR1 and CDR2: MDHEN and SYDVKM. This CDR3 is 15 amino acids long. The CDR3 loop is CASSLHRDGNTEAFF. The CDR3 region has the DNA TGTGCCAGCAGTTTGCATCGGGACGGGAACACTGAAGCTTTCTTT. The full variable domain, completed using reference TRBV28 and TRBJ1-1, is DVKVTQSSRYLVKRTGEKVFLECVQDMDHENMFWYRQDPGLGLRLIYFSYDVKMKEKGDIPEGYSVSREKKERFSLILESASTNQTSMYLCASSLHRDGNTEAFFGQGTRLTVV.

This clone was recorded once. This chain uses TRBV7-9 with TRBJ1-2, with D unresolved. CDR1 is SEHNR, CDR2 FQNEAQ, per germline (reference sequence). The CDR3 consists of 14 residues. Trimming took off 0 bases at V and 8 bases at J, with 13 bases between the two ends. The CDR3 nucleotides read TGTGCCAGCAGCTTAGCGACGGCTTCGGACGGCTACACCTTC. Amino acid sequence: CASSLATASDGYTF. The variable domain in full, with the rest retrieved from reference TRBV7-9 and TRBJ1-2, is DTGVSQNPRHKITKRGQNVTFRCDPISEHNRLYWYRQTLGQGPEFLTYFQNEAQLEKSRLLSDRFSAERPKGSFSTLEIQRTEQGDSAMYLCASSLATASDGYTFGSGTRLTVV.

The V and J genes are TRBV9 and TRBJ2-5; a weak D match, TRBD2 (5 bases). This CDR3 region has 14 residues. In germline, CDR1 is SGDLS, CDR2 YYNGEE. V was pared by 0 bases and J by 2 bases, with 8 bases between. The CDR3 region has the DNA TGTGCCAGCAGCGTAGGGACGGGGCAAGAGACCCAGTACTTC. This sequence encodes CASSVGTGQETQYF.

This clone was detected only once. The V call is TRBV18, the J call TRBJ2-7; D gene uncertain. The V end was cut by 5 bases, the J end by 3 bases, with 14 bases between. CDR3 length: 14 residues. Germline V gene data show CDR1 as KGHSH and CDR2 as LQKENI. The CDR3 bases are TGTGCCAGCTCATCGCTGACGGAAGGCTACGAGCAGTACTTC. This encodes CASSSLTEGYEQYF.

The chain is built from TRBV7-9 and TRBJ2-7; D is possibly TRBD1 or TRBD2 (6 bases each). Trimming cost V 3 bases and J 1 base, with 13 bases left between them. Germline loops: CDR1 SEHNR, CDR2 FQNEAQ (reference sequence). The CDR3 has 15 amino acids. The CDR3 sequence: CASSFFGGQSYEQYF. In nucleotides, the CDR3 is TGTGCCAGCAGCTTTTTTGGGGGGCAATCCTACGAGCAGTACTTC.

This clone showed up just a few times. In DNA, the CDR3 is TGTGCCAGCAGCAATAAGGGGGCCAAAAACATTCAGTACTTC. Translated, it gives CASSNKGAKNIQYF. V usage is TRBV21-1 and J usage is TRBJ2-4; the table's D call, TRBD1, was not checked against the DNA. TRBV21-1 is a recognized pseudogene. The CDR3 is 14 amino acids.

The chain couples TRBV27 to TRBJ2-7; TRBD1 might be the D (5 bases). Germline CDR1 MNHEY, CDR2 SMNVEV (reference sequence). The CDR3 runs to 15 residues. The V end was cut by 5 bases, the J end by 0 bases, with 14 bases between. The CDR3 nucleotides read TGTGCCAGCAGTCCTGGGCCAGGGCCCTCCTACGAGCAGTACTTC. Translation: CASSPGPGPSYEQYF.

This chain joins TRBV19 and TRBJ2-5; weak D call: TRBD2 (6 bases). The germline V gene encodes CDR1 LNHDA and CDR2 SQIVND (reference sequence). Trimming stripped 6 bases from V and 5 bases from J, with 13 bases between. The CDR3 is 13 residues long. CDR3 region: CASRNRGKETQYF. CDR3 DNA: TGTGCCAGTAGGAATCGGGGGAAGGAGACCCAGTACTTC.

Concerning this clone itself: A much larger clone sits a single nucleotide away, making a read error possible. Other nucleotide sequences from this sample produce the same CDR3. V gene TRBV7-8 combines with J gene TRBJ2-7; D gene uncertain. The CDR3 sequence is 14 residues long. Germline V gene lookup returns CDR1 SGHVS and CDR2 FQNEAQ. The chain's CDR3 is CASSTRTGTYEQYF. As DNA, the CDR3 is TGTGCCAGCAGCACCCGGACGGGTACCTACGAACAGTACTTC.

The chain is built from TRBV5-6 and TRBJ2-3; 13 bases match TRBD2. The CDR3 sequence is 16 residues long. Germline trimming cut 2 bases from V and 5 bases from J; bases unmatched to any gene: 5. CDR1 SGHDT and CDR2 YYEEEE come from the germline V gene. CDR3 sequence (DNA): TGTGCCAGCAGCTTTCGGACTAGCGGGAGTAGAGATACGCAGTATTTT. Protein product: CASSFRTSGSRDTQYF.

The CDR3 nucleotides read TGTGCCAGCAGCCCTTCGGCTAGTCGGTGGGGCAAAAACATTCAGTACTTC. Translation: CASSPSASRWGKNIQYF. The chain joins TRBV9 to TRBJ2-4; D gene uncertain. The germline V and J ends were trimmed by 4 bases and 3 bases, with 20 bases remaining between them. Germline CDR1 reads SGDLS; CDR2 reads YYNGEE. The CDR3 has 17 amino acids.

The chain carries TRBV9 and TRBJ2-7; 14 bases fit TRBD2. CDR1 SGDLS and CDR2 YYNGEE come from the germline V gene. The CDR3 spans 16 residues. The V gene end was trimmed by 2 bases and the J gene end by 3 bases; junction bases not matched to a gene: 4. This chain's CDR3 is CASSVGTSGSLYEQYF. For the CDR3, the DNA is TGTGCCAGCAGCGTCGGGACTAGCGGGAGCCTCTACGAGCAGTACTTC.

This rearrangement joins TRBV5-1 to TRBJ1-2; 8 bases are shared with TRBD1. The V and J ends lost 3 bases and 5 bases, in that order; junction bases with no gene match: 12. This CDR3 has 16 residues. Germline V gene sequence: CDR1 SGHRS, CDR2 YFSETQ. The CDR3 nucleotides read TGCGCCAGCAGCTCGTCTACCCGGCAGGGGGCTTATGGCTACACCTTC. Protein product: CASSSSTRQGAYGYTF.

The CDR3 region is CASSFDSSGGSAQYF. In DNA, the CDR3 is TGTGCCAGCAGTTTTGATTCGTCGGGCGGGAGTGCGCAGTATTTT. V and J are TRBV28 and TRBJ2-3; TRBD2 matches 7 bases. Germline lookup yields CDR1 MDHEN and CDR2 SYDVKM. CDR3 length: 15 residues. The V segment lost 3 bases and the J segment 10 bases; nucleotides outside the gene matches: 13.

Only a few counts were recorded for this clone. The chain links TRBV7-2 to TRBJ2-7; tentative D call: TRBD2 (5 bases). Germline V gene data show CDR1 as SGHTA and CDR2 as FQGNSA. This CDR3 spans 13 amino acids. Trimming shortened V by 2 bases and J by 7 bases, and 12 bases separated the two germline ends. Here the CDR3 reads CASSLSSSGEQYF. In nucleotides, the CDR3 is TGTGCCAGCAGCTTATCAAGTTCGGGAGAGCAGTACTTC. Complete variable domain (other parts from reference TRBV7-2 and TRBJ2-7): GAGVSQSPSNKVTEKGKDVELRCDPISGHTALYWYRQSLGQGLEFLIYFQGNSAPDKSGLPSDRFSAERTGGSVSTLTIQRTQQEDSAVYLCASSLSSSGEQYFGPGTRLTVT.

This clone was counted once. The CDR3 DNA reads as TGCAGCGTTGATGGTAGCGGGAGGCGGGAGACCCAGTACTTC. Encoded protein: CSVDGSGRRETQYF. The chain joins TRBV29-1 to TRBJ2-5; the match to TRBD2 covers 10 bases. The V and J ends lost 3 bases and 5 bases, in that order; junction bases with no gene match: 6. The V gene's germline CDR1 is SQVTM and CDR2 ANQGSEA. This CDR3 contains 14 residues.

The chain uses TRBV19 and TRBJ2-5; 7 bases are shared with TRBD1. The CDR3 is 15 amino acids. Germline assignment: CDR1 LNHDA and CDR2 SQIVND (reference sequence). V shed 10 bases and J 5 bases; nucleotides not matched to a gene: 16. CDR3 coding DNA: TGTGCCACCCGAACCGGGACAGCCGATATGGAGACCCAGTACTTC. Its protein is CATRTGTADMETQYF.

The chain links TRBV9 to TRBJ2-7; D is uncertain. The CDR3 consists of 13 residues. CDR1 is SGDLS, CDR2 YYNGEE, per germline. The V and J ends lost 0 bases and 0 bases respectively, with 4 bases between them. The CDR3 here is CASSVEPSYEQYF. CDR3 in DNA: TGTGCCAGCAGCGTAGAGCCCTCCTACGAGCAGTACTTC.

This clone was recorded once. The chain is built from TRBV7-2 and TRBJ2-3; 9 bases map to TRBD2. CDR3 length: 13 amino acids. Germline V gene data show CDR1 as SGHTA and CDR2 as FQGNSA. V shed 8 bases and J 6 bases; nucleotides not matched to a gene: 6. CDR3 coding DNA: TGTGCCAGCGCGGGGGGGCATTTGGATACGCAGTATTTT. Its protein is CASAGGHLDTQYF.

V is TRBV10-3 and J is TRBJ2-7; D gene ambiguous. CDR3 size: 16 residues. Deletions cut 7 bases from V and 0 bases from J, with 19 bases between. The germline V gene encodes CDR1 ENHRY and CDR2 SYGVKD. The CDR3 loop reads CAITERAGPSSYEQYF. The CDR3 coding sequence is TGTGCCATCACCGAAAGGGCTGGACCTAGCTCCTACGAGCAGTACTTC.